Sequencing of this T cell receptor (beta chain) was carried out in a study of cytomegalovirus exposure and HLA in healthy donors. Overall study context: Prior work identified 95 million to 120 million unique TCR beta sequences in about 179 million T cells.

Study observations and caveats: Prior analysis indicated that the majority of TCR beta V segments exhibited productivity approximately 87% or approximately 30% of the time. Sequencing likely caused a cluster of highly shared sequence variants.

Primers: 60 Vbeta forward and 13 Jbeta reverse. Sequencing used immunoSEQ multiplex PCR; TCRdb keeps in-frame clones, though not all of them. Among about 200,000 clones listed, 65% to 90% were seen once. The CDR3 is made up of 16 amino acids. CDR1 and CDR2 (germline): SGHRS, YFSETQ. V was pared by 0 bases and J by 0 bases, with 4 bases of the junction left unmatched. As concerns this clone: Its antigen is not identified.

The chain links TRBV5-1 to TRBJ2-3; 7 positions agree with TRBD1. Sequencing was carried out using PBMCs. The sequence was obtained from a girl aged 5-17 years in good health and CMV-seronegative. CDR3 protein: CASSLAHRGSTDTQYF. The CDR3 coding sequence is TGCGCCAGCAGCTTGGCCCACAGGGGTAGCACAGATACGCAGTATTTT.